These 3 T cell receptor beta chains were sequenced from one sample in a study of regulatory T cells in long-lasting Graves disease (dated by TCRdb to the early 2020s). Libraries were prepared through multiplex PCR. Sequencing instrument: Illumina HiSeq 4000. iRepertoire HTBI primers and Arm-PCR amplification of CDR3 regions were used to construct TCR beta libraries. TCRdb applied fastp at Q25 and MiXCR to the public reads, then kept only in-frame beta chains. One record per CDR3 amino acid sequence lists the most common genes and DNA. The sample contains 550,000 to 600,000 distinct CDR3 sequences, 15% to 20% of them found a single time. The top ten hold approximately 12% of the sample. The meaning of the sample's time point label: newly diagnosed GD, antithyroid drugs for less than 3 months. RNA was extracted from PBMCs in TRIzol for both TCR sequencing and RNA sequencing. This same sample was also part of a study on T cells in Graves' hyperthyroidism and ophthalmopathy.

The input for sequencing was peripheral blood mononuclear cells (PBMCs), taken at new diagnosis, from a patient treated with antithyroid drugs. Receptor source: a man younger than 30 with Graves disease. Donor details come from another sample of the same person, matched by shared clones.

This clonotype appeared many times. This sequence joins TRBV27 and TRBJ2-7, with D possibly matching TRBD1 (5 bases). The CDR3 consists of 15 residues. V lost 0 bases to trimming and J lost 4 bases, with 13 bases between them. CDR1 and CDR2 from the germline V gene are MNHEY and SMNVEV (reference sequence). The CDR3 bases are TGTGCCAGCAGTTTATCCAGGACAAGAATTTACGAGCAGTACTTC. It encodes CASSLSRTRIYEQYF.

This clonotype has a handful of counts. CDR3: CASSKTRAGVNTEAFF. Here the CDR3 DNA reads TGTGCCAGCAGTAAAACCCGGGCCGGGGTAAACACTGAAGCTTTCTTT. The rearrangement joins TRBV28 to TRBJ1-1; D not resolved. The CDR3 spans 16 residues. Trimming cost V 5 bases and J 2 bases, with 18 bases left between them. Germline CDR1 and CDR2: MDHEN and SYDVKM.

This clonotype was counted a few times. This sequence joins TRBV18 and TRBJ1-4; tentative D call: TRBD1 (6 bases). The CDR3 spans 13 residues. The germline CDR1 and CDR2 sequences are KGHSH and LQKENI. The V and J ends lost 8 bases and 6 bases respectively, with 13 bases between them. The CDR3 is CASTSGADEKLFF. The CDR3 nucleotides are TGTGCCAGCACATCGGGGGCCGATGAAAAACTGTTTTTT. Based on the CDR3 plus reference TRBV18 and TRBJ1-4, the full variable domain is NAGVMQNPRHLVRRRGQEARLRCSPMKGHSHVYWYRQLPEEGLKFMVYLQKENIIDESGMPKERFSAEFPKEGPSILRIQQVVRGDSAAYFCASTSGADEKLFFGSGTQLSVL.